This T cell receptor (beta chain) was observed in a study of Siglec-9 on CD8 T cells in melanoma. The CDR3 loop spans 17 amino acids. V was trimmed by 2 bases and J by 7 bases, leaving 21 bases between them. CDR1 is SGHVS and CDR2 is FQNEAQ in the germline V gene. Data came from immunoSEQ multiplex PCR; TCRdb stores just in-frame clones and leaves some out. The sample holds tens of thousands of clones, 80% seen once. Study results and caveats: In melanoma tumors, a Siglec-9-marked effector memory CD8+ subset reportedly appeared to accumulate.

As to this clone: Antigen specificity is unknown.

This TCR was recovered from a human donor in good health. The chain carries TRBV7-8 and TRBJ1-5; no definite D call. The sequenced material came from Siglec-9- CD8+ T cells sorted from blood. The CDR3 DNA sequence: TGTGCCAGCAGCTTATATCGGAAGGTGGAGGTGGGACAGCCCCAGCATTTT. As protein: CASSLYRKVEVGQPQHF.